This T cell receptor (beta chain) was profiled in a study of shared clonotypes between healthy human individuals. Naive CD8 cells comprised CD45RO-negative, CCR7-positively selected cells, excluding terminally differentiated effector memory CD45RA+ cells. This CDR3 is built from 19 residues. From germline, CDR1 is MDHEN and CDR2 SYDVKM. The V end lost 2 bases, the J end lost 7 bases, and 29 bases lay between the germline ends. Genomic DNA (from each subset) was split evenly across several immunoSEQ plates. Authors' data handling: Filtering of immunoSEQ junctional sequences could not match full-length read filtering. TCRdb's table, derived via immunoSEQ multiplex PCR, lists solely in-frame clones and lacks some. That table supplies the V and J calls and clone size; D and trimming were determined from the DNA. The sample lists roughly 2,000,000 clones, just under 95% occurring once.

Sequenced sample: naive CD8+ T cells from PBMCs. The J gene is TRBJ1-1, the V gene TRBV28, with D possibly being TRBD1 (6 bases). This TCR was recovered from a young man in good health. Some clones in this sample may be carry-over from other donors' samples. In DNA, the CDR3 is TGTGCCAGCAGTTTAAGGACACCCCAGGGGTGGCAATTAAGAGGTGAAGCTTTCTTT. This gives the protein CASSLRTPQGWQLRGEAFF.